One sample yielded the 29 T cell receptor beta chains listed below, sequenced in a study of shared clonotypes between healthy human individuals. Here immunoSEQ multiplex PCR was the method, and the copy in TCRdb shows in-frame clones only, minus some. The sample consists of 2 million to 2.5 million clones, roughly 95% of them appearing once. The sample taken for sequencing was naive CD4+ T cells sorted from blood. Subset defined: CD45RA+ positively selected. These TCRs come from a man aged 18 to 35 in good health.

The rearrangement links TRBV4-1 to TRBJ2-3; D possibly corresponds to TRBD2 (5 bases). CDR1 MGHRA and CDR2 YSYEKL come from the germline V gene. V lost 0 bases and J 1 base, leaving 14 bases between the germline ends. There are 17 residues in the CDR3. CDR3 in DNA: TGCGCCAGCAGCCAAGATGGTTTCGGGCGGGGCACAGATACGCAGTATTTT. This sequence encodes CASSQDGFGRGTDTQYF.

This chain connects TRBV19 to TRBJ2-6, with D tentatively TRBD2 (5 bases). V shed 5 bases and J shed 10 bases, with 15 bases lying between them. The CDR3 extends over 14 amino acids. The germline CDR1 and CDR2 sequences are LNHDA and SQIVND (reference sequence). The CDR3 protein is CASSGRGILNVLTF. For the CDR3, the DNA is TGTGCCAGTAGTGGGAGAGGGATCCTAAACGTCCTGACTTTC.

CDR3 sequence: CASSTPPPYEQYF. CDR3 nucleotides: TGTGCCAGCAGCACTCCACCACCTTACGAGCAGTACTTC. The chain combines TRBV21-1 with TRBJ2-7. TRBV21-1 is a pseudogene locus. The CDR3 runs to 13 residues.

The rearrangement uses TRBV28 and TRBJ1-1; no reliable D call. The CDR3 sequence is 13 residues long. Trimming left V 5 bases short and J 0 bases short, with 7 bases between. Looked up from germline, CDR1 is MDHEN and CDR2 is SYDVKM. CDR3 region: CASSLPMNTEAFF. The CDR3 DNA reads as TGTGCCAGCAGTCTACCCATGAACACTGAAGCTTTCTTT.

This clone was picked up one time. V usage is TRBV10-3 and J usage is TRBJ2-7, with D possibly matching TRBD2 (5 bases). Per germline, CDR1 ENHRY and CDR2 SYGVKD. The V end was cut by 7 bases, the J end by 4 bases, with 14 bases between. The CDR3 has 13 residues. This CDR3 reads CAIKAHGDYEQYF. The CDR3 DNA follows: TGTGCCATCAAGGCCCACGGGGATTACGAGCAGTACTTC.

This clone was seen only once. J is TRBJ2-3 and V is TRBV5-1; D is tentatively TRBD1 or TRBD2 (6 bases each). The V gene lost 4 bases and the J gene lost 3 bases, with 15 bases spanning the gap. The CDR3 totals 15 residues. Germline CDR1 and CDR2: SGHRS and YFSETQ. CDR3 sequence reads: CASSGPGGATDTQYF. Here the CDR3 DNA reads TGCGCCAGCAGCGGTCCCGGGGGCGCAACAGATACGCAGTATTTT.

The V and J genes are TRBV11-2 and TRBJ2-1; 10 bases line up with TRBD2. Germline-derived CDR1 and CDR2 are SGHAT and FQNNGV. The CDR3 spans 15 residues. Unmatched junction bases numbered 12, after V lost 1 base and J lost 15 bases. The CDR3 DNA reads TGTGCCAGCAGCTTAGCGCTAGCGGGAGCCTCGGACACGTTCTTC. Protein product: CASSLALAGASDTFF.

About this clone: This specimen includes other DNA sequences encoding the same CDR3. The chain uses TRBV5-1 and TRBJ2-7, with D unclear. CDR1 and CDR2 from the germline V gene are SGHRS and YFSETQ. Trimming left V 0 bases short and J 0 bases short, with 4 bases between. This CDR3 spans 13 amino acids. The CDR3 spells CASSLGSSYEQYF. CDR3 coding DNA: TGCGCCAGCAGCTTGGGGAGCTCCTACGAGCAGTACTTC.

The chain employs TRBV7-2 and TRBJ2-5; 8 bases align to TRBD2. There are 16 residues in the CDR3. Trimming removed 0 bases from V and 3 bases from J; junction bases left unmatched: 6. Germline lookup yields CDR1 SGHTA and CDR2 FQGNSA. CDR3 DNA: TGTGCCAGCAGCTTAGCGACGGGACTAGTAAAAGAGACCCAGTACTTC. Encoded protein: CASSLATGLVKETQYF.

This clone was counted once. The V gene is TRBV6-6, the J gene TRBJ2-7, with D perhaps being TRBD1 or TRBD2 (5 bases each). V dropped 11 bases and J dropped 3 bases, with 17 bases sitting between them. There are 13 residues in the CDR3. From germline, CDR1 is MNHNY and CDR2 SVGAGI (reference sequence). CDR3 in amino acids: CAGSHRPYYEQYF. The CDR3 nucleotides are TGTGCCGGGAGTCACAGGCCGTACTACGAGCAGTACTTC.

The CDR3 nucleotides read TGTGCCAGCAGTACCCAGACAGGGGGAAACTATGGCTACACCTTC. Translated, it gives CASSTQTGGNYGYTF. The chain combines TRBV6-6 with TRBJ1-2; 9 bases align to TRBD1. This CDR3 has 15 amino acids. Trimming cost V 5 bases and J 2 bases; bases outside gene matches: 6. CDR1 and CDR2 (germline): MNHNY, SVGAGI (reference sequence).

The chain joins TRBV7-9 to TRBJ2-3; TRBD1 matches 11 bases. Trimming cost V 1 base and J 4 bases; bases outside gene matches: 1. The V gene's germline CDR1 is SEHNR and CDR2 FQNEAQ (reference sequence). CDR3 length: 15 residues. This chain's CDR3 is CASSLVGQGADTQYF. CDR3 nucleotide sequence: TGTGCCAGCAGCTTAGTGGGACAGGGGGCAGATACGCAGTATTTT.

The chain employs TRBV5-1 and TRBJ2-7; tentative D call: TRBD1 (6 bases). The length of the CDR3 is 14 residues. Germline CDR1 and CDR2: SGHRS and YFSETQ. Between the trimmed V and J ends, which lost 5 bases and 5 bases, there was a span of 17 bases. CDR3: CASRRRTDFDEQYF. In DNA form, the CDR3 reads TGCGCCAGCAGACGCCGGACAGACTTCGACGAGCAGTACTTC.

In this sample, this clone turned up once. The chain links TRBV7-9 to TRBJ1-1; the D gene is possibly TRBD1 (6 bases). Germline V lookup: CDR1 SEHNR, CDR2 FQNEAQ (reference sequence). V lost 5 bases and J 3 bases, leaving 10 bases between the germline ends. The CDR3 spans 13 residues. The CDR3, as DNA: TGTGCCAGCAGCAAACAGGGTTACACTGAAGCTTTCTTT. Protein product: CASSKQGYTEAFF.

This clone has only a few counts. The identical CDR3 is also encoded by other nucleotide sequences in the sample. This chain links TRBV30 with TRBJ2-5; no clear D. This CDR3 region has 11 residues. V was trimmed by 4 bases and J by 2 bases, leaving 5 bases between them. CDR1 GTSNPN and CDR2 SVGIG come from the germline V gene (reference sequence). CDR3 sequence reads: CAWTGQETQYF. In nucleotides, the CDR3 is TGTGCCTGGACAGGTCAAGAGACCCAGTACTTC.

The V gene is TRBV11-2, the J gene TRBJ1-6, with unresolved D. The ends were cut back, 1 base at V and 0 bases at J, with 13 bases in the middle. This CDR3 comprises 18 residues. Germline CDR1 is SGHAT and CDR2 is FQNNGV. The CDR3: CASSLVPGSSSYNSPLHF. CDR3 coding DNA: TGTGCCAGCAGCTTAGTCCCTGGGAGCAGCTCCTATAATTCACCCCTCCACTTT. Full variable domain (outside the CDR3, taken from reference TRBV11-2 and TRBJ1-6): EAGVAQSPRYKIIEKRQSVAFWCNPISGHATLYWYQQILGQGPKLLIQFQNNGVVDDSQLPKDRFSAERLKGVDSTLKIQPAKLEDSAVYLCASSLVPGSSSYNSPLHFGNGTRLTVT.

V is TRBV2 and J is TRBJ1-4, with TRBD1 as a possible D gene (5 bases). Germline CDR1 is SNHLY and CDR2 is FYNNEI. The CDR3 is 14 amino acids. V lost 8 bases and J lost 7, with 17 bases in between. CDR3 DNA: TGTGCCAGCCGCCCGGGACCCGGGTTTGAAAAACTGTTTTTT. Amino acids: CASRPGPGFEKLFF.

The J gene is TRBJ2-1, the V gene TRBV7-2, with 14 bases fitting TRBD2. V lost 4 bases to trimming and J lost 1 base; unmatched junction nucleotides: 3. The CDR3 consists of 17 residues. Germline V CDR1 and CDR2: SGHTA, FQGNSA. The DNA for the CDR3 is TGTGCCAGCAGCTCGACTAGCGGGAGGGGGTCCTACAATGAGCAGTTCTTC. It yields the protein CASSSTSGRGSYNEQFF.

This chain links TRBV7-8 with TRBJ1-2, with 9 bases matching TRBD1. CDR3 length: 14 residues. Germline assignment: CDR1 SGHVS and CDR2 FQNEAQ. V trimming: 8 bases; J trimming: 3 bases; junction bases outside the gene matches: 7. CDR3 amino acids: CASGDRGNYYGYTF. In DNA form, the CDR3 reads TGTGCCAGCGGCGACAGGGGGAACTACTATGGCTACACCTTC.

The chain couples TRBV10-3 to TRBJ2-7; tentatively, D is TRBD1 (5 bases). This CDR3 is 15 amino acids long. Germline lookup yields CDR1 ENHRY and CDR2 SYGVKD. Trimming pared 2 bases from V and 0 bases from J, leaving 11 bases between. CDR3: CAISEGAANSYEQYF. The CDR3 DNA reads TGTGCCATCAGTGAGGGGGCCGCGAACTCCTACGAGCAGTACTTC.

With regard to this clone: The same CDR3 is also encoded by other DNA sequences in this sample. This chain links TRBV11-2 with TRBJ1-2, with D hard to call. This CDR3 comprises 12 residues. CDR1 is SGHAT and CDR2 is FQNNGV in the germline V gene. V dropped 5 bases and J dropped 0 bases, with 4 bases sitting between them. The CDR3 spells CASSLANYGYTF. CDR3 bases: TGTGCCAGCAGCCTAGCTAACTATGGCTACACCTTC.

This chain connects TRBV5-1 to TRBJ2-7; TRBD2 matches at 9 bases. The germline V gene has CDR1 SGHRS and CDR2 YFSETQ. The CDR3 has 12 residues. V lost 4 bases and J lost 6; bases outside the gene matches: 2. CDR3 in amino acids: CASSMGLAEQYF. As DNA, the CDR3 is TGCGCCAGCAGCATGGGACTAGCCGAGCAGTACTTC.

In its sample, this clone was seen once. Additional DNA sequences in this sample encode the identical CDR3. This chain uses TRBV18 with TRBJ2-5; 8 nucleotides line up with TRBD1. V dropped 3 bases and J dropped 5; count of bases not matched to a gene: 5. This CDR3 is built from 14 residues. Germline V gene data show CDR1 as KGHSH and CDR2 as LQKENI. The CDR3 spells CASSPGQGGETQYF. CDR3 DNA sequence: TGTGCCAGCTCACCCGGACAGGGCGGGGAGACCCAGTACTTC.

J is TRBJ2-5 and V is TRBV5-3; 9 nucleotides align to TRBD2. TRBV5-3 is an open reading frame whose function is uncertain. This CDR3 region has 14 residues. Trimming took 4 bases from V and 2 from J; bases not matched to a gene: 3. CDR3: CARSAGGPQETQYF. The DNA of the CDR3 is TGTGCCAGAAGCGCGGGGGGGCCTCAAGAGACCCAGTACTTC.

The chain joins TRBV19 to TRBJ1-2; D is ambiguous. Germline loops: CDR1 LNHDA, CDR2 SQIVND (reference sequence). The CDR3 consists of 15 residues. Trimming took off 5 bases at V and 2 bases at J, with 15 bases between the two ends. Here the CDR3 DNA reads TGTGCCAGTAGTTTATCCGGGCGGGGAAACTATGGCTACACCTTC. It codes for CASSLSGRGNYGYTF. Combining the CDR3 with reference TRBV19 and TRBJ1-2 gives the whole variable domain DGGITQSPKYLFRKEGQNVTLSCEQNLNHDAMYWYRQDPGQGLRLIYYSQIVNDFQKGDIAEGYSVSREKKESFPLTVTSAQKNPTAFYLCASSLSGRGNYGYTFGSGTRLTVV.

Concerning this clone: The same CDR3 arises from other DNA sequences in this sample as well. The V and J genes are TRBV18 and TRBJ2-5; 8 nucleotides match TRBD1. The CDR3 totals 14 residues. The V gene end was trimmed by 3 bases and the J gene end by 2 bases; junction bases not matched to a gene: 2. Germline CDR1 is KGHSH and CDR2 is LQKENI. CDR3 amino acids: CASSPTGAQETQYF. The DNA for the CDR3 is TGTGCCAGCTCACCGACAGGGGCTCAAGAGACCCAGTACTTC.

The V and J genes are TRBV7-8 and TRBJ2-7, with TRBD2 matching over 8 bases. The CDR3 covers 14 residues. Per germline, CDR1 SGHVS and CDR2 FQNEAQ. V trimming: 4 bases; J trimming: 7 bases; junction bases outside the gene matches: 9. The chain's CDR3 is CASSSGTRPTEQYF. The CDR3 bases are TGTGCCAGCAGCTCCGGGACTAGGCCTACGGAGCAGTACTTC.

The V gene is TRBV5-1, the J gene TRBJ2-3, with TRBD1 as a possible D gene (5 bases). The V gene's germline CDR1 is SGHRS and CDR2 YFSETQ. Trimming took off 0 bases at V and 8 bases at J, with 10 bases between the two ends. This CDR3 has 13 residues. The CDR3: CASSLANQGTQYF. CDR3 nucleotides: TGCGCCAGCAGCTTGGCCAATCAGGGTACGCAGTATTTT.

This clone was seen a few times. This chain connects TRBV30 to TRBJ1-5, with D unresolved. Germline CDR1 GTSNPN, CDR2 SVGIG (reference sequence). Deletions cut 6 bases from V and 4 bases from J, with 16 bases between. This CDR3 region has 14 residues. CDR3 sequence (DNA): TGTGCCTGTGACTCCACGGCCCCTAATCAGCCCCAGCATTTT. Translation: CACDSTAPNQPQHF. The full variable domain, in which reference TRBV30 and TRBJ1-5 provide the parts outside the CDR3, is SQTIHQWPATLVQPVGSPLSLECTVEGTSNPNLYWYRQAAGRGLQLLFYSVGIGQISSEVPQNLSASRPQDRQFILSSKKLLLSDSGFYLCACDSTAPNQPQHFGDGTRLSIL.